This T cell receptor beta chain was documented in a study of a mutant IDH1 vaccine in newly diagnosed glioma. Looking at the study overall: Treated patients were about 60% male, roughly 40% female, mean age approximately 40 years. Every participant had undergone radiotherapy, temozolomide, or both before, and most underwent both.

Some clones are missing from TCRdb's copy, which holds only in-frame ones; the method was immunoSEQ multiplex PCR. Of 24,000 or so clones listed, around 93% are singletons. For this clone: Its antigen is still unknown.

Time point reported: baseline, week 1 (first vaccination visit). Treatment in this sample: pre-vaccination baseline after standard-of-care therapy. Germline loops: CDR1 SEHNR, CDR2 FQNEAQ (reference sequence). This CDR3 is 14 amino acids long. J gave up 5 bases and V 3 bases, and 4 bases lay outside the gene matches. General study points: Apparently, pseudoprogression bore no relation to changes among the top peripheral T cell clonotypes. Detectable vaccine-induced immune responses arose in more than 85% of patients.

This sequence originates from a man aged 35 to 55 with glioma. The chain joins TRBV7-9 to TRBJ2-3; 8 bases line up with TRBD2. The sequences come from PBMCs, collected from a glioma patient treated with radiotherapy, temozolomide or both. The CDR3: CASSFSGDLDTQYF. The CDR3, as DNA: TGTGCCAGCAGCTTTAGCGGGGATTTAGATACGCAGTATTTT.